The 13 T cell receptor beta chains presented below share a single source sample, sequenced in a study of B cell selection in AIRE deficiency. This table comes from immunoSEQ multiplex PCR, and its TCRdb copy is limited to in-frame clones, with some not included. The table shows 20,000 to 25,000 clones, with around 97% occurring only once. CD4+CD127+ cells were sorted as the conventional CD4 T cells. Sequenced input: conventional CD4+ T cells sorted from PBMCs. The receptors stem from a human donor with AIRE deficiency.

The chain links TRBV7-9 to TRBJ2-7; D is perhaps TRBD2 (6 bases). The CDR3 runs to 16 residues. With 3 bases removed from V and 0 bases from J, the gap between germline ends came to 15 bases. Per germline, CDR1 SEHNR and CDR2 FQNEAQ (reference sequence). The CDR3 spells CASSFQAGPSSYEQYF. The CDR3 bases are TGTGCCAGCAGCTTTCAAGCGGGTCCCAGCTCCTACGAGCAGTACTTC.

J is TRBJ1-2 and V is TRBV28; D is undetermined. The V and J ends lost 3 bases and 3 bases respectively, with 5 bases between them. CDR3 length: 12 amino acids. Looked up from germline, CDR1 is MDHEN and CDR2 is SYDVKM. The CDR3 nucleotides are TGTGCCAGCAGTTTCATAGACTATGGCTACACCTTC. This translates into CASSFIDYGYTF.

The chain recombines TRBV10-3 with TRBJ1-6; D ambiguous. Looked up from germline, CDR1 is ENHRY and CDR2 is SYGVKD. Trimming took 3 bases from V and 5 from J, leaving 11 bases between them. This CDR3 is built from 15 residues. The CDR3 region is CAISDMITNNSPLHF. In DNA, the CDR3 is TGTGCCATCAGTGATATGATCACGAATAATTCACCCCTCCACTTT.

Regarding this clone: This specimen includes other DNA sequences encoding the same CDR3. The chain links TRBV7-9 to TRBJ1-4, with 9 bases identical to TRBD1. The CDR3 runs to 15 residues. Germline V gene data show CDR1 as SEHNR and CDR2 as FQNEAQ (reference sequence). The V segment lost 1 base and the J segment 5 bases; nucleotides outside the gene matches: 2. In DNA, the CDR3 is TGTGCCAGCAGCTTAGTAGGACAGGGGAATGAAAAACTGTTTTTT. This encodes CASSLVGQGNEKLFF.

The DNA of the CDR3 is TGTGCCAGCTCACGACAGGATAAGAACTATGGCTACACCTTC. This sequence encodes CASSRQDKNYGYTF. V and J are TRBV5-4 and TRBJ1-2; D may be TRBD1 (6 bases). CDR1 is SGHNT and CDR2 is YYREEE in the germline V gene (reference sequence). V dropped 7 bases and J dropped 2 bases, with 15 bases sitting between them. The CDR3 loop spans 14 amino acids.

The gene calls are TRBV14 and TRBJ2-1, with 8 bases lining up with TRBD2. The CDR3 is 17 amino acids. V was pared by 3 bases and J by 7 bases, with 14 bases of the junction left unmatched. Germline CDR1 is SGHDN and CDR2 is FVKESK. The CDR3 nucleotides read TGTGCCAGCAGCCATAAGTCAGACAGCGGGGGTGGTAATGAGCAGTTCTTC. Amino acid sequence: CASSHKSDSGGGNEQFF.

This sequence joins TRBV28 and TRBJ1-6, with D possibly being TRBD1 (6 bases). Germline assignment: CDR1 MDHEN and CDR2 SYDVKM. V lost 1 base and J lost 0, with 16 bases in between. The CDR3 runs to 19 residues. The CDR3: CASSLSGVGVGSYNSPLHF. Here the CDR3 DNA reads TGTGCCAGCAGTTTATCAGGGGTTGGGGTTGGCTCCTATAATTCACCCCTCCACTTT.

This sequence joins TRBV19 and TRBJ1-4; D is possibly TRBD1 (6 bases). V was trimmed by 8 bases and J by 0 bases, leaving 19 bases between them. The CDR3 is 17 amino acids. Germline CDR1 LNHDA, CDR2 SQIVND (reference sequence). The CDR3 sequence: CASGNRGGTTTNEKLFF. Written as DNA, the CDR3 is TGTGCCAGTGGCAACCGGGGCGGGACAACAACTAATGAAAAACTGTTTTTT.

This chain links TRBV7-9 with TRBJ1-3; D gene uncertain. Trimming cost V 1 base and J 4 bases, with 8 bases left between them. Per germline, CDR1 SEHNR and CDR2 FQNEAQ (reference sequence). There are 14 residues in the CDR3. CDR3 amino acids: CASSLGGRGNTIYF. The DNA of the CDR3 is TGTGCCAGCAGCTTAGGAGGAAGAGGAAACACCATATATTTT.

The genes are TRBV11-2 and TRBJ2-2, with 8 bases identical to TRBD2. CDR3 length: 17 residues. Trimming removed 2 bases from V and 1 base from J; junction bases left unmatched: 6. The germline CDR1 and CDR2 sequences are SGHAT and FQNNGV. In DNA form, the CDR3 reads TGTGCCAGCAGCTTATCGGCTAGCGGGTTGAACACCGGGGAGCTGTTTTTT. Translation gives CASSLSASGLNTGELFF. The full variable domain, in which reference TRBV11-2 and TRBJ2-2 provide the parts outside the CDR3, is EAGVAQSPRYKIIEKRQSVAFWCNPISGHATLYWYQQILGQGPKLLIQFQNNGVVDDSQLPKDRFSAERLKGVDSTLKIQPAKLEDSAVYLCASSLSASGLNTGELFFGEGSRLTVL.

V usage is TRBV4-3 and J usage is TRBJ1-6; no clear D. The germline V gene has CDR1 LGHNA and CDR2 YSLEER. CDR3 length equals 15 residues. Trimming cost V 0 bases and J 9 bases, with 12 bases left between them. The CDR3 region is CASSQENRIGSPLHF. The CDR3 DNA is TGCGCCAGCAGCCAAGAAAATCGAATAGGTTCACCCCTCCACTTT.

The chain couples TRBV5-6 to TRBJ2-4; 10 bases fit TRBD2. V shed 3 bases and J 0 bases; nucleotides not matched to a gene: 9. The CDR3 spans 18 residues. Per the germline V gene, CDR1 is SGHDT and CDR2 is YYEEEE. Here the CDR3 DNA reads TGTGCCAGCAGCTCTGTAACAGCGGGAGGGGTAGCCAAAAACATTCAGTACTTC. Encoded protein: CASSSVTAGGVAKNIQYF.

The CDR3 sequence is CASSIEGGYEQYF. As DNA, the CDR3 is TGTGCCAGTAGTATCGAGGGGGGCTACGAGCAGTACTTC. V is TRBV19 and J is TRBJ2-7; D is possibly TRBD1 or TRBD2 (6 bases each). CDR3 size: 13 residues. Looked up from germline, CDR1 is LNHDA and CDR2 is SQIVND (reference sequence). V lost 3 bases and J 3 bases, leaving 9 bases between the germline ends.